Below, 15 T cell receptor beta chains from the same sample are listed, as sequenced in a study of blood T cell repertoires in COVID-19 (dated by TCRdb to the early 2020s). The library was produced with the immunoSEQ multiplex PCR assay. Imported from immuneACCESS, the table was reduced by TCRdb to in-frame sequences with V and J called. These copies leave out some clones; in studies compared against another copy, an unresolved V gene accounts for under half, and the cause of the remainder is not known. Counted in this sample were about 170,000 clones; roughly nine tenths of them appeared once. About 7% of the sample belongs to the ten largest clones. The sample was PBMCs or T cells enriched from blood (not recorded which). The source is a woman between 45 and 65 years old who had recovered from COVID-19.

In DNA form, the CDR3 reads TGCAGCGTTGGGCTGGACACTGAAGCTTTCTTT. Its protein product is CSVGLDTEAFF. The genes are TRBV29-1 and TRBJ1-1; D gene unclear. Trimming took 4 bases from V and 3 from J, leaving 6 bases between them. This CDR3 has 11 residues. Germline-derived CDR1 and CDR2 are SQVTM and ANQGSEA. The whole variable domain, remainder taken from reference TRBV29-1 and TRBJ1-1, is SAVISQKPSRDICQRGTSLTIQCQVDSQVTMMFWYRQQPGQSLTLIATANQGSEATYESGFVIDKFPISRPNLTFSTLTVSNMSPEDSSIYLCSVGLDTEAFFGQGTRLTVV.

The chain links TRBV2 to TRBJ1-5; no definite D call. Trimming shortened V by 1 base and J by 3 bases, and 10 bases separated the two germline ends. The CDR3 is 15 amino acids. CDR1 SNHLY and CDR2 FYNNEI come from the germline V gene. CDR3 coding DNA: TGTGCCAGCAGTGAAGGTGGGCAGCCCAATCAGCCCCAGCATTTT. It specifies CASSEGGQPNQPQHF. Drawing the rest from reference TRBV2 and TRBJ1-5, the complete variable domain is EPEVTQTPSHQVTQMGQEVILRCVPISNHLYFYWYRQILGQKVEFLVSFYNNEISEKSEIFDDQFSVERPDGSNFTLKIRSTKLEDSAMYFCASSEGGQPNQPQHFGDGTRLSIL.

V is TRBV27 and J is TRBJ2-7, with D perhaps matching TRBD2 (7 bases). The V end was cut by 7 bases, the J end by 4 bases, with 20 bases between. Germline V gives CDR1 MNHEY, CDR2 SMNVEV (reference sequence). This CDR3 spans 15 amino acids. The CDR3 sequence: CASTSLAGAPYEQYF. The DNA of the CDR3 is TGTGCCAGCACGTCCCTGGCGGGGGCCCCATACGAGCAGTACTTC.

This chain links TRBV24-1 with TRBJ1-2; 10 bases are shared with TRBD1. This CDR3 has 15 amino acids. The V gene end was trimmed by 4 bases and the J gene end by 3 bases; junction bases not matched to a gene: 4. Germline assignment: CDR1 KGHDR and CDR2 SFDVKD. The CDR3 loop reads CATSDSGTGDYGYTF. CDR3 DNA: TGTGCCACCAGTGACTCCGGGACAGGGGACTATGGCTACACCTTC.

This clone was counted once. The chain combines TRBV5-1 with TRBJ1-3; 10 nucleotides line up with TRBD1. The CDR3 loop spans 16 amino acids. V shed 5 bases and J 3 bases; nucleotides not matched to a gene: 8. The germline V gene encodes CDR1 SGHRS and CDR2 YFSETQ. This chain's CDR3 is CASRQRTGGRGNTIYF. CDR3 sequence (DNA): TGCGCCAGCAGACAACGGACAGGGGGTCGTGGAAACACCATATATTTT.

The CDR3 sequence is CASSKVKEAGTSGSYEQYF. The CDR3 nucleotides are TGTGCCAGCAGCAAAGTGAAAGAAGCCGGGACTAGCGGCTCCTACGAGCAGTACTTC. The rearrangement uses TRBV21-1 and TRBJ2-7; the DNA was not used to check the table's D call, TRBD2. TRBV21-1 counts as a pseudogene. This CDR3 has 19 amino acids.

The chain links TRBV27 to TRBJ2-1, with TRBD2 identical over 7 bases. CDR1 is MNHEY, CDR2 SMNVEV, per germline (reference sequence). The ends lost 0 bases at V and 6 bases at J; junction bases unmatched: 2. The CDR3 is made up of 14 amino acids. This chain's CDR3 is CASSLSGGFNEQFF. The CDR3 DNA sequence: TGTGCCAGCAGTTTATCGGGGGGGTTCAATGAGCAGTTCTTC.

V and J are TRBV7-2 and TRBJ1-2; 7 bases map to TRBD1. The CDR3 loop spans 17 amino acids. CDR1 is SGHTA, CDR2 FQGNSA, per germline. V trimming: 6 bases; J trimming: 4 bases; junction bases outside the gene matches: 17. The CDR3 DNA sequence: TGTGCCAGCAGATCTAAACTTTCAGGGGGATTACGCTATGGCTACACCTTC. This gives the protein CASRSKLSGGLRYGYTF.

The genes are TRBV2 and TRBJ1-1; no clear D. Trimming took 7 bases from V and 0 from J, leaving 12 bases between them. Germline loops: CDR1 SNHLY, CDR2 FYNNEI. This CDR3 is 14 amino acids long. In nucleotides, the CDR3 is TGTGCCAGCACCCGGAGGCAGGTGAACACTGAAGCTTTCTTT. The encoded protein is CASTRRQVNTEAFF.

This sequence joins TRBV28 and TRBJ2-2; 11 bases agree with TRBD2. Looked up from germline, CDR1 is MDHEN and CDR2 is SYDVKM. The V segment lost 8 bases and the J segment 3 bases; nucleotides outside the gene matches: 2. The CDR3 loop spans 14 amino acids. The CDR3 region has the DNA TGTGCCAGCGGACTAGCGGGTGACACCGGGGAGCTGTTTTTT. Protein sequence: CASGLAGDTGELFF.

The CDR3 bases are TGTGCCAGCAGTCCGACGGGACTAGCGGGAAACTACGAGCAGTACTTC. Residues: CASSPTGLAGNYEQYF. V gene TRBV28 combines with J gene TRBJ2-7; 13 bases align to TRBD2. Germline V lookup: CDR1 MDHEN, CDR2 SYDVKM. The CDR3 loop spans 16 amino acids. V lost 5 bases, J lost 3 bases, and 7 bases stayed unmatched.

J is TRBJ2-1 and V is TRBV5-5, with a tentative D call TRBD2 (6 bases). Trimming stripped 4 bases from V and 6 bases from J, with 11 bases between. The CDR3 spans 13 residues. Germline CDR1 SGHKS, CDR2 YYEKEE (reference sequence). Here the CDR3 reads CASSLREVNEQFF. The CDR3 DNA is TGTGCCAGCAGCCTCAGGGAGGTCAATGAGCAGTTCTTC.

This rearrangement joins TRBV13 to TRBJ1-2; tentative D call: TRBD1 (6 bases). In germline, CDR1 is PRHDT, CDR2 FYEKMQ (reference sequence). This CDR3 has 15 residues. V was trimmed by 5 bases and J by 1 base, leaving 14 bases between them. In nucleotides, the CDR3 is TGTGCCAGCAGCCACAACAGGGCCTTTAACTATGGCTACACCTTC. This translates into CASSHNRAFNYGYTF.

This clone has just one count. The V and J genes are TRBV6-5 and TRBJ2-7, with 8 bases matching TRBD1. This CDR3 comprises 15 residues. Looked up from germline, CDR1 is MNHEY and CDR2 is SVGAGI. V shed 5 bases, J shed 9 bases, and the junction held 15 bases outside the gene matches. For the CDR3, the DNA is TGTGCCAGCAGTCTCGAGGGGGCAGGGGGCTTTGGGCAGTACTTC. Amino acid sequence: CASSLEGAGGFGQYF.

In this sample, this clone turned up once. V is TRBV7-8 and J is TRBJ2-7, with 7 bases fitting TRBD1. Looked up from germline, CDR1 is SGHVS and CDR2 is FQNEAQ. Germline trimming cut 0 bases from V and 1 base from J; bases unmatched to any gene: 6. The CDR3 extends over 16 amino acids. For the CDR3, the DNA is TGTGCCAGCAGCTTAGCGTCAGGGGGTGGGTCCTACGAGCAGTACTTC. Translation gives CASSLASGGGSYEQYF.